What follows describes a single T cell receptor beta chain. Its antigen is still unknown. The data were produced by immunoSEQ multiplex PCR, yet TCRdb's version contains in-frame clones alone and is incomplete. Among tens of thousands of clones listed, roughly 80% were seen once. This sample is part of a study of a mutant IDH1 vaccine in newly diagnosed glioma. Study details: Patients under treatment included approximately 60% males and 37.5% females and had a mean age of approximately 44 years. Patients' prior therapy spanned radiotherapy, temozolomide, or both; most underwent both. V12 took place at week 35, and V13 at week 47. Study-level findings and limits: The study observed vaccine-induced immune responses in 93.3% of patients.

Described time point: week 35, safety follow-up. Doses consisted of 300 ug of mutant IDH1 20-mer peptide each, paired with topical imiquimod. CDR1 is SGHKS, CDR2 YYEKEE, per germline (reference sequence). Trimming cost V 3 bases and J 5 bases; bases outside gene matches: 8. CDR3 length: 14 residues. The sample consisted of PBMCs, taken from a glioma patient whose treatment included an IDH1 peptide vaccine. This TCR was recovered from a man younger than 35 with glioma. This chain uses TRBV5-5 with TRBJ2-7; the match to TRBD1 covers 7 bases. The CDR3 sequence: CASSSYRGYDEQYF. DNA for the CDR3: TGTGCCAGCAGCTCCTACAGGGGCTACGACGAGCAGTACTTC.